This passage covers 15 T cell receptor beta chains from one sample sequenced in a study of cytotoxic CD8 clonotypes in ibrutinib-treated CLL. The method was immunoSEQ multiplex PCR; TCRdb's version includes in-frame clones alone and lacks a portion of them. The table records some 70,000 clones, roughly nine tenths of them present only once. The source was PBMCs, collected after 12 months of ibrutinib treatment. All receptors come from a human donor with chronic lymphocytic leukemia.

Regarding this clone: The likely explanation is a read error, given a far larger clone one base away. The gene calls are TRBV5-5 and TRBJ2-5; the D call may be TRBD1 or TRBD2 (5 bases each). With the DNA end fitting TRBJ2-7 better, the J assignment may be wrong. Germline V gives CDR1 SGHKS, CDR2 YYEKEE (reference sequence). The CDR3 length is 16 residues. The CDR3 DNA is TGTGCCAGCAGCTCGCCAGGGACGAGAGAATCCTACGAGCAGTACTTC. Its translation: CASSSPGTRESYEQYF.

J is TRBJ1-1 and V is TRBV4-2, with 7 positions matching TRBD1. The V gene's germline CDR1 is LGHNA and CDR2 YNFKEQ. V gave up 0 bases and J gave up 8 bases; unmatched junction bases: 12. The CDR3 length is 16 residues. CDR3 nucleotides: TGTGCCAGCAGCCAAGACGGTATGGGACAGAGAAGAGAAGCTTTCTTT. Its protein is CASSQDGMGQRREAFF.

This clone has just a few counts. The chain employs TRBV10-2 and TRBJ2-1; 14 bases agree with TRBD2. This CDR3 is 15 amino acids long. V shed 6 bases and J 9 bases; nucleotides not matched to a gene: 7. Looked up from germline, CDR1 is WSHSY and CDR2 is SAAADI. The CDR3 sequence is CASRGTSGSLVEQFF. The CDR3 bases are TGCGCCAGCAGGGGGACTAGCGGGAGCCTCGTTGAGCAGTTCTTC.

This chain links TRBV19 with TRBJ1-4; 8 nucleotides agree with TRBD1. The CDR3 length is 16 residues. V dropped 4 bases and J dropped 8; count of bases not matched to a gene: 12. CDR1 is LNHDA and CDR2 is SQIVND in the germline V gene (reference sequence). Written as DNA, the CDR3 is TGTGCCAGTAGTACCCAGACAGGGGCAGTGGGAGAAAAACTGTTTTTT. This encodes CASSTQTGAVGEKLFF.

This clone occurred a few times. V and J are TRBV5-1 and TRBJ1-4; no firm D call. Per the germline V gene, CDR1 is SGHRS and CDR2 is YFSETQ. The CDR3 consists of 14 residues. Trimming took 2 bases from V and 7 from J, leaving 12 bases between them. CDR3 loop: CASSLKLRGEKLFF. In DNA, the CDR3 is TGCGCCAGCAGCTTAAAATTGCGGGGTGAAAAACTGTTTTTT.

This clone was observed a single time. Written as DNA, the CDR3 is TGCAGCGCCTGGGTGGCGGACAGGGGGCAGGCAGATACGCAGTATTTT. This codes for CSAWVADRGQADTQYF. The chain combines TRBV29-1 with TRBJ2-3, with 11 bases fitting TRBD1. CDR1 is SQVTM and CDR2 is ANQGSEA in the germline V gene. This CDR3 region has 16 residues. Unmatched junction bases numbered 13, after V lost 7 bases and J lost 4 bases.

This clone showed up just once. The chain links TRBV9 to TRBJ2-1, with TRBD1 identical over 7 bases. V was clipped by 4 bases and J by 0 bases; unmatched bases: 4. Germline CDR1 is SGDLS and CDR2 is YYNGEE. This CDR3 comprises 15 residues. CDR3 nucleotides: TGTGCCAGCAGCTTTGACAGGGTCTCCTACAATGAGCAGTTCTTC. Its protein product is CASSFDRVSYNEQFF.

This clone was seen once. This sequence joins TRBV7-3 and TRBJ1-1; perhaps TRBD1 as D (5 bases). Germline CDR1 is SGHTA and CDR2 is FQGTGA. This CDR3 comprises 15 residues. V gave up 1 base and J gave up 1 base, with 10 bases separating them. CDR3: CASSLMGQPNTEAFF. CDR3 sequence (DNA): TGTGCCAGCAGCTTAATGGGGCAACCGAACACTGAAGCTTTCTTT.

The V and J genes are TRBV21-1 and TRBJ2-7; the table's D call, TRBD1, has no DNA check behind it. TRBV21-1 is assigned pseudogene status. This CDR3 has 18 residues. DNA for the CDR3: TGTGCCAGCATCATCGACAGGGGGCTTAGCGGGATGATCTACGAGCAGTACTTC. Translated: CASIIDRGLSGMIYEQYF.

The genes are TRBV7-9 and TRBJ1-2; 9 bases match TRBD1. The CDR3 is 14 residues long. The germline V gene has CDR1 SEHNR and CDR2 FQNEAQ (reference sequence). J lost 7 bases, V lost 5 bases, and 8 bases had no gene match. The CDR3 region has the DNA TGTGCCAGCAGCCCCCCGGGGACAGGGTCTGGCTACACCTTC. This gives the protein CASSPPGTGSGYTF. Full variable domain (rest looked up from reference TRBV7-9 and TRBJ1-2): DTGVSQNPRHKITKRGQNVTFRCDPISEHNRLYWYRQTLGQGPEFLTYFQNEAQLEKSRLLSDRFSAERPKGSFSTLEIQRTEQGDSAMYLCASSPPGTGSGYTFGSGTRLTVV.

V is TRBV7-3 and J is TRBJ2-7; unclear D gene. Looked up from germline, CDR1 is SGHTA and CDR2 is FQGTGA. Trimming shortened V by 4 bases and J by 4 bases, and 11 bases separated the two germline ends. The CDR3 covers 13 residues. The CDR3: CASSSFPNYEQYF. The CDR3 nucleotides are TGTGCCAGCAGCTCATTTCCGAATTACGAGCAGTACTTC.

CDR3 residues: CASSFLAGSNQETQYF. The CDR3 DNA reads TGTGCCAGCAGCTTTTTAGCCGGATCGAATCAAGAGACCCAGTACTTC. The chain is built from TRBV5-4 and TRBJ2-5; D gene unclear. The CDR3 contains 16 residues. Trimming pared 2 bases from V and 2 bases from J, leaving 16 bases between. From germline, CDR1 is SGHNT and CDR2 YYREEE (reference sequence).

This chain uses TRBV7-8 with TRBJ2-1, with 13 bases matching TRBD2. This CDR3 region has 19 residues. Germline CDR1 is SGHVS and CDR2 is FQNEAQ. V lost 5 bases and J lost 0; bases outside the gene matches: 10. The CDR3 loop reads CASSPRTSGSGDSYNEQFF. The DNA for the CDR3 is TGTGCCAGCAGCCCCCGGACTAGCGGGAGCGGGGACTCCTACAATGAGCAGTTCTTC.

This rearrangement joins TRBV6-1 to TRBJ2-7, with D possibly TRBD1 on 8 matching bases. There are 18 residues in the CDR3. The V gene lost 4 bases and the J gene lost 0 bases, with 22 bases spanning the gap. Germline-derived CDR1 and CDR2 are MNHNS and SASEGT. The CDR3 here is CASSVSLRGGTGSYEQYF. Here the CDR3 DNA reads TGTGCCAGCAGTGTTTCCTTAAGGGGAGGGACAGGCTCCTACGAGCAGTACTTC.

V and J are TRBV7-9 and TRBJ2-5, with D perhaps matching TRBD1 or TRBD2 (5 bases each). CDR3 length: 14 residues. V was cut by 3 bases and J by 2 bases, with 10 bases left in between. Germline-derived CDR1 and CDR2 are SEHNR and FQNEAQ (reference sequence). The CDR3: CASSFRGLQETQYF. The CDR3 DNA reads TGTGCCAGCAGCTTCCGGGGCCTACAAGAGACCCAGTACTTC.